This T cell receptor beta chain emerged from a study of Ad26.COV2.S vaccination and SARS-CoV-2 variants. Study at large: Participants got Ad26.COV2.S intramuscularly, once or twice 56 days apart. Whole-study results and caveats: CD8+ and CD4+ T cells specific for spike reportedly responded with substantial breadth after vaccination. Vaccine recipients showed a spike-specific TCR breadth that was higher than in placebo recipients.

The treatment is: around 19 received Ad26.COV2.S at low or high dose, single or two shots; several received placebo; per-sample allocation not given. After the first vaccine or placebo injection, samples were drawn on day 63. Wuhan-strain SARS-CoV-2 spike was expressed by the Ad26 vector that made up the vaccine. Method: immunoSEQ multiplex PCR; TCRdb's copy keeps in-frame clones and lacks some. The table shows 350,000 to 500,000 clones, with 90% occurring only once. Germline CDR1 SGHNT, CDR2 YENEEA. The CDR3 is 16 amino acids. V was clipped by 5 bases and J by 5 bases; unmatched bases: 6. Notes on this clone: Its cognate antigen is unknown.

The TCR was taken from a person between 18 and 65 years old who received the Ad26.COV2.S COVID-19 vaccine or a placebo. Sequenced here: peripheral blood, sampled in a trial of Ad26.COV2.S vaccine versus placebo. This chain uses TRBV11-3 with TRBJ2-1; 13 bases map to TRBD2. The CDR3 DNA reads TGTGCCAGCAGCCCTAGGACTAGCGGGAGCAACAATGAGCAGTTCTTC. It codes for CASSPRTSGSNNEQFF.